This TCR beta chain was recovered during a study of T cell responses to AZD1222 COVID-19 vaccine. Notes on the study in general: No day 14 peak samples; only post-peak repertoires were characterized. White British donors predominated, females outnumbered males, and clonal diversity was possibly underestimated.

Repertoires were generated with immunoSEQ multiplex PCR, while TCRdb's copy carries only in-frame clones and drops some. The top ten clones hold approximately 0.9% of a sample with some 150,000 clones, 80% to 95% of them seen once. This clone was observed a handful of times. Its antigen is not known. This TCR was recovered from an adult in good health. The source material was peripheral blood, sampled on day 0 of MenACWY control vaccination.

CDR3 nucleotide sequence: TGTGCCAGCAGTGATTACGAGCAGTACTTC. As protein: CASSDYEQYF. The gene calls are TRBV2 and TRBJ2-7, with unresolved D. Germline CDR1 reads SNHLY; CDR2 reads FYNNEI. V was shortened by 3 bases and J by 4 bases, with 1 base between the two germline ends. The CDR3 extends over 10 amino acids.